This T cell receptor beta chain stems from a study of cytomegalovirus exposure and HLA in healthy donors. Findings and limits, study-wide: In vitro work confirmed that a few CMV-associated chains recognize CMV antigens. The study designated 150 or so TCR beta chains cytomegalovirus-associated. Reports showed the classifier diagnosing cytomegalovirus status with high specificity and sensitivity.

These donors were members of the roughly 120-subject validation cohort, a group separate from the roughly 670-subject first cohort. Repertoires were generated with immunoSEQ multiplex PCR, while TCRdb's copy carries only in-frame clones and drops some. There are roughly 140,000 clones in the sample; 88% occur only once, and just under 8% lies in the top ten. Regarding this clone: As yet, its antigen is unknown.

The sample consisted of PBMCs. This sequence was found in a woman younger than 35 in good health and CMV-seropositive.

CDR3 nucleotide sequence: TGTGCCAGCACCCCAGGGATCGGGGGGACTGAAGCTTTCTTT. Protein product: CASTPGIGGTEAFF. This chain links TRBV6-4 with TRBJ1-1; D is perhaps TRBD1 (5 bases). CDR3 size: 14 residues. V was trimmed by 7 bases and J by 5 bases, leaving 17 bases between them. Germline values: CDR1 MRHNA, CDR2 SNTAGT.